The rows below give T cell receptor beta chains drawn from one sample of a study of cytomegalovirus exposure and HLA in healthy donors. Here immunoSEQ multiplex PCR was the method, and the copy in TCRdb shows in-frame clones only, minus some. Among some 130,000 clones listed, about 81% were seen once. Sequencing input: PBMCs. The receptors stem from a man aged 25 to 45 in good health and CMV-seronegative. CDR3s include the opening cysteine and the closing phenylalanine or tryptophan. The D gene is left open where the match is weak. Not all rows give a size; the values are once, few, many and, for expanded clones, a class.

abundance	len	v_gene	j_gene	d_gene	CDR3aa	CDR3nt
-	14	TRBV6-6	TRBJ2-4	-	CASSESPAKNIQYF	TGTGCCAGCAGCGAGAGCCCAGCCAAAAACATTCAGTACTTC
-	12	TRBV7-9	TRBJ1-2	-	CASSLDQFGYTF	TGTGCCAGCAGCTTAGATCAGTTTGGCTACACCTTC
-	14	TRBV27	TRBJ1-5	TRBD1	CASSVGQINQPQHF	TGTGCCAGCAGTGTGGGACAGATCAATCAGCCCCAGCATTTT
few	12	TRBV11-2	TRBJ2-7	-	CASSSRHSEQYF	TGTGCCAGCAGCTCCAGACATTCCGAGCAGTACTTC
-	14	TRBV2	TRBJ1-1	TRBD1	CASMKGSGGTEAFF	TGTGCCAGCATGAAAGGTTCAGGGGGCACTGAGGCTTTCTTT
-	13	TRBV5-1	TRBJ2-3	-	CASSQQGSDTQYF	TGCGCCAGCAGCCAACAGGGCTCAGATACGCAGTATTTT
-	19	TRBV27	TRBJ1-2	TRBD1	CASSTTAPGTGGYGYGYTF	TGTGCCAGCAGTACCACGGCCCCCGGGACAGGGGGCTACGGCTATGGCTACACCTTC
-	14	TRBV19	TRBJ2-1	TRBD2	CASSIGTSVNEQFF	TGTGCCAGTAGTATAGGGACTAGCGTCAATGAGCAGTTCTTC
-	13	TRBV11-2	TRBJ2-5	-	CASSAGVRETQYF	TGTGCCAGCAGCGCAGGGGTTCGAGAGACCCAGTACTTC
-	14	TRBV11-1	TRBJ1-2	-	CASSLVAGAYGYTF	TGTGCCAGCAGCTTAGTGGCGGGTGCCTATGGCTACACCTTC
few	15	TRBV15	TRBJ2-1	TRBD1	CATSYRQGSFGEQFF	TGTGCCACCAGCTACCGACAGGGATCCTTCGGTGAGCAGTTCTTC
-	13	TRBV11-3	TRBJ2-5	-	CASSLGRQETQYF	TGTGCCAGCAGCTTAGGCAGACAAGAGACCCAGTACTTC
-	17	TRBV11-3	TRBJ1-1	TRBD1	CASSSGTGDGLNTEAFF	TGTGCCAGCAGCTCCGGGACAGGGGATGGCCTGAACACTGAAGCTTTCTTT
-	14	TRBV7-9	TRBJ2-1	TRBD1	CASSSRQGYNEQFF	TGTGCCAGCAGCTCCCGACAGGGGTACAATGAGCAGTTCTTC
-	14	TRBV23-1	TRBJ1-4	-	CASSSRREAEKLFF	TGCGCCAGCAGTTCTCGGCGGGAGGCCGAAAAACTGTTTTTT
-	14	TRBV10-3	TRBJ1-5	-	CAISESVGIQPQHF	TGTGCCATCAGTGAGTCCGTCGGGATTCAGCCCCAGCATTTT
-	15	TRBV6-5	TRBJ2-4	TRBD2	CASSAGTIAKNIQYF	TGTGCCAGCAGTGCCGGGACTATAGCCAAAAACATTCAGTACTTC
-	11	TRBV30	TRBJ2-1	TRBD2	CAWQRGGEQFF	TGTGCCTGGCAACGGGGGGGGGAGCAGTTCTTC
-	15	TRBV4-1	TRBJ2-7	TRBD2	CASSQEGAGFYEQYF	TGCGCCAGCAGCCAAGAGGGAGCGGGGTTCTACGAGCAGTACTTC
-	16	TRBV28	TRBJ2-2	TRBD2	CASSFFRLADTGELFF	TGTGCCAGCAGTTTTTTTCGACTAGCCGACACCGGGGAGCTGTTTTTT
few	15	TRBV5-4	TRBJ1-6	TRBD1	CASSVGQGRGSPLHF	TGTGCCAGCAGCGTAGGACAGGGGAGGGGTTCACCCCTCCACTTT
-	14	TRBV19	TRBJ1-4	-	CASTRQSRSEKLFF	TGTGCCAGTACCCGACAGAGCCGAAGTGAAAAACTGTTTTTT
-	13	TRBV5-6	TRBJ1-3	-	CASSLSEGDTIYF	TGTGCCAGCAGCTTGTCCGAAGGAGACACCATATATTTT
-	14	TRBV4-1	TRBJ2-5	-	CASSQPRDKMTQYF	TGCGCCAGCAGCCAGCCCCGGGACAAAATGACCCAGTACTTC
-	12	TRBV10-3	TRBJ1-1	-	CAISDGNTEAFF	TGTGCCATCAGTGACGGGAACACTGAAGCTTTCTTT
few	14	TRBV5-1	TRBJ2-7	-	CASSPSSGAREQYF	TGCGCCAGCAGTCCTTCCTCAGGGGCGCGCGAGCAGTACTTC
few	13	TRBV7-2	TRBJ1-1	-	CASSAVGGTEAFF	TGTGCCAGCAGCGCAGTAGGGGGCACTGAAGCTTTCTTT
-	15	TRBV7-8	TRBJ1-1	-	CASSLAEAVNTEAFF	TGTGCCAGCAGCTTAGCGGAGGCAGTGAACACTGAAGCTTTCTTT
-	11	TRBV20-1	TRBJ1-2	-	CSAGEDYGYTF	TGCAGTGCCGGGGAGGACTATGGCTACACCTTC
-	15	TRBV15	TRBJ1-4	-	CATSRAGAFGEKLFF	TGTGCCACCAGCAGAGCAGGGGCGTTCGGGGAAAAACTGTTTTTT
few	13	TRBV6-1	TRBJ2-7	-	CASSEDTVYEQYF	TGTGCCAGCAGTGAAGACACCGTCTACGAGCAGTACTTC
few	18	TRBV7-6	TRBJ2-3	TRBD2	CASSFRYSGGSPTDTQYF	TGTGCCAGCAGCTTTAGGTATAGCGGGGGCTCACCCACAGATACGCAGTATTTT
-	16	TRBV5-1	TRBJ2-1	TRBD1	CASSLVGGAEQMKQFF	TGCGCCAGCAGCTTGGTAGGGGGCGCAGAGCAAATGAAGCAGTTCTTC
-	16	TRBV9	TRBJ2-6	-	CASSVAALSGANVLTF	TGTGCCAGCAGCGTAGCCGCTCTATCTGGGGCCAACGTCCTGACTTTC
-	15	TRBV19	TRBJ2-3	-	CASSIDLPSRHTQYF	TGTGCCAGTAGTATAGATCTGCCTAGCCGTCATACGCAGTATTTT
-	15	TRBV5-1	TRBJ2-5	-	CASSLVGQLGETQYF	TGCGCCAGCAGCTTGGTGGGACAACTGGGAGAGACCCAGTACTTC
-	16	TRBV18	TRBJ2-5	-	CASSFTGKLGQETQYF	TGTGCCAGCTCATTTACAGGGAAATTAGGGCAAGAGACCCAGTACTTC
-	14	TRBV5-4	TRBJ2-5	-	CASSLVDRWETQYF	TGTGCCAGCAGCTTGGTCGATCGGTGGGAGACCCAGTACTTC
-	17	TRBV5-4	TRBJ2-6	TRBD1	CASSGRDRVVGANVLTF	TGTGCCAGCAGCGGCCGGGACAGGGTGGTTGGGGCCAACGTCCTGACTTTC